This TCR beta chain appears in the sequencing data of a study of control samples from healthy donors and cancer patients. TCRdb's table, derived via immunoSEQ multiplex PCR, lists solely in-frame clones and lacks some. The sample records about 150,000 clones, 89% being singletons. The germline gives CDR1 MRHNA, CDR2 SNTAGT. V lost 3 bases and J 4 bases, leaving 8 bases between the germline ends. The length of the CDR3 is 13 residues. Sequencing input: blood. The clonotype originates from a man younger than 45 in good health. This chain joins TRBV6-4 and TRBJ2-3; no firm D call. The CDR3 DNA reads TGTGCCAGCAGTGAAAATGGTGCAGATACGCAGTATTTT. It encodes CASSENGADTQYF.